This T cell receptor beta chain was recorded in a study of blood T cell repertoires in COVID-19. CDR3 length equals 15 residues. Germline-derived CDR1 and CDR2 are SGHVS and FNYEAQ. Trimming at V came to 2 bases and at J to 2 bases, leaving 4 bases not matched to a gene. Libraries were prepared by immunoSEQ multiplex PCR; TCRdb keeps only in-frame clonotypes and omits some of them. The table lists 120,000 to 150,000 clones, 80% to 85% of them singletons. Sequencing was performed on peripheral blood. The gene calls are TRBV7-6 and TRBJ2-5; the match to TRBD2 covers 8 bases. The source is a human donor in a cohort sampled during active COVID-19. DNA for the CDR3: TGTGCCAGCAGCTTAATTGGGACTAGACAAGAGACCCAGTACTTC. This codes for CASSLIGTRQETQYF.